The 26 T cell receptor beta chains reported below all come from one sample, sequenced in a study of identical twins. TCRdb re-analysed the 5' RACE reads in MiXCR, keeping a single row per CDR3 protein. The sample shows some 760,000 distinct CDR3 sequences, 18% of them seen only once. These data were also reused for a study on T cells expressing NK-cell markers.

The specimen sequenced was PBMCs. The source is a woman in her late teens or twenties in good health.

This chain uses TRBV25-1 with TRBJ2-2; D is possibly TRBD1 (5 bases). Trimming removed 10 bases at V and 0 bases at J, with 9 bases between. CDR1 is MGHDK, CDR2 SYGVNS, per germline. The CDR3 runs 13 residues. The CDR3 nucleotides read TGTGCCATCGGCAGGGCGAACACCGGGGAGCTGTTTTTT. Amino acid sequence: CAIGRANTGELFF.

This chain uses TRBV29-1 with TRBJ2-7; TRBD1 matches at 7 bases. The CDR3 is 12 amino acids. CDR1 and CDR2 from the germline V gene are SQVTM and ANQGSEA. Trimming took 6 bases from V and 3 from J; bases not matched to a gene: 5. For the CDR3, the DNA is TGCAGCGTCCGGGACAGTGACTACGAGCAGTACTTC. This translates into CSVRDSDYEQYF.

The table lists this clonotype with a few counts. The gene calls are TRBV20-1 and TRBJ1-1; 9 nucleotides align to TRBD1. The CDR3 spans 14 residues. The ends lost 2 bases at V and 7 bases at J; junction bases unmatched: 8. Per the germline V gene, CDR1 is DFQATT and CDR2 is SNEGSKA (reference sequence). The CDR3: CSARSRDRVGEAFF. The CDR3 nucleotides read TGCAGTGCTAGATCGCGGGACAGGGTTGGTGAAGCTTTCTTT.

The chain links TRBV12-5 to TRBJ2-1, with D possibly TRBD2 on 6 matching bases. CDR3 length: 16 residues. Per the germline V gene, CDR1 is LGHNT and CDR2 is FRNRAP. Deletions cut 0 bases from V and 8 bases from J, with 17 bases between. The CDR3 loop reads CASGLVPLAKADEQFF. CDR3 DNA sequence: TGTGCTAGTGGTTTGGTACCCCTAGCGAAAGCGGATGAGCAGTTCTTC.

The chain links TRBV12-3 or TRBV12-4 to TRBJ2-1, with D possibly being TRBD1 (6 bases). Trimming took off 6 bases at V and 6 bases at J, with 15 bases between the two ends. CDR3 length: 14 residues. In nucleotides, the CDR3 is TGTGCCAGCAGGCCGTCAGGGGCGAGCAATGAGCAGTTCTTC. It translates to CASRPSGASNEQFF.

V gene TRBV7-2 combines with J gene TRBJ1-6, with 8 bases identical to TRBD1. J lost 10 bases, V lost 5 bases, and 7 bases had no gene match. Germline values: CDR1 SGHTA, CDR2 FQGNSA. The CDR3 has 14 residues. Here the CDR3 DNA reads TGTGCCAGCAGCGTGGACAGGGTTCGATCACCCCTCCACTTT. It codes for CASSVDRVRSPLHF.

This clonotype was counted between two and nine times. The chain uses TRBV20-1 and TRBJ2-7, with D possibly being TRBD1 (5 bases). In germline, CDR1 is DFQATT, CDR2 SNEGSKA (reference sequence). Deletions cut 2 bases from V and 2 bases from J, with 13 bases between. The CDR3 contains 14 residues. In nucleotides, the CDR3 is TGCAGTGCTAGATTAGCCAGGGCCCCCTACGAGCAGTACTTC. Translating it yields CSARLARAPYEQYF.

This rearrangement joins TRBV30 to TRBJ2-3, with 7 bases lining up with TRBD2. Per germline, CDR1 GTSNPN and CDR2 SVGIG (reference sequence). The junction had 5 bases not matched to a gene; V was cut back by 8 bases and J by 3 bases. CDR3 length: 12 amino acids. The CDR3 here is CAGLRGTDTQYF. DNA for the CDR3: TGTGCCGGTTTGCGGGGGACAGATACGCAGTATTTT. Using reference TRBV30 and TRBJ2-3 for the parts outside the CDR3, the full variable domain is SQTIHQWPATLVQPVGSPLSLECTVEGTSNPNLYWYRQAAGRGLQLLFYSVGIGQISSEVPQNLSASRPQDRQFILSSKKLLLSDSGFYLCAGLRGTDTQYFGPGTRLTVL.

The chain has TRBV5-1 and TRBJ2-5; TRBD2 agrees at 7 bases. The germline gives CDR1 SGHRS, CDR2 YFSETQ. V trimming: 9 bases; J trimming: 1 base; junction bases outside the gene matches: 12. The CDR3 is 15 residues long. The CDR3 nucleotides read TGCGCCACCTCTGCACACGGGAGGACCCAAGAGACCCAGTACTTC. Translating gives CATSAHGRTQETQYF. Full variable domain (outside the CDR3, taken from reference TRBV5-1 and TRBJ2-5): KAGVTQTPRYLIKTRGQQVTLSCSPISGHRSVSWYQQTPGQGLQFLFEYFSETQRNKGNFPGRFSGRQFSNSRSEMNVSTLELGDSALYLCATSAHGRTQETQYFGPGTRLLVL.

The chain carries TRBV3-1 and TRBJ2-3, with 7 bases lining up with TRBD2. The CDR3 has 20 residues. CDR1 is LGHDT, CDR2 YNNKEL, per germline (reference sequence). V lost 8 bases to trimming and J lost 2 bases; unmatched junction nucleotides: 25. CDR3 sequence: CASASPGRASGSSNTDTQYF. DNA for the CDR3: TGTGCCAGCGCTTCCCCTGGCCGGGCTAGCGGCTCCTCTAACACAGATACGCAGTATTTT.

The chain joins TRBV11-2 to TRBJ2-7; weak D call: TRBD1 (5 bases). Germline V gene data show CDR1 as SGHAT and CDR2 as FQNNGV. V gave up 5 bases and J gave up 6 bases, with 20 bases separating them. CDR3 length: 15 residues. The CDR3 is CASSPSRQWVREQYF. DNA for the CDR3: TGTGCCAGCAGCCCCTCCCGACAGTGGGTCCGCGAGCAGTACTTC. Full variable domain (outside the CDR3, taken from reference TRBV11-2 and TRBJ2-7): EAGVAQSPRYKIIEKRQSVAFWCNPISGHATLYWYQQILGQGPKLLIQFQNNGVVDDSQLPKDRFSAERLKGVDSTLKIQPAKLEDSAVYLCASSPSRQWVREQYFGPGTRLTVT.

Only a few counts were recorded for this clonotype. The V and J genes are TRBV7-6 and TRBJ2-3; D gene uncertain. V shed 4 bases and J shed 6 bases, with 14 bases lying between them. There are 14 residues in the CDR3. Germline-derived CDR1 and CDR2 are SGHVS and FNYEAQ. The CDR3 spells CASSSTGPLDTQYF. The CDR3 DNA reads as TGTGCCAGCAGCTCCACGGGCCCCCTGGATACGCAGTATTTT.

This clonotype was counted a few times. This chain joins TRBV20-1 and TRBJ1-2; 7 bases line up with TRBD1. J lost 4 bases, V lost 5 bases, and 4 bases had no gene match. The CDR3 contains 12 residues. Germline lookup yields CDR1 DFQATT and CDR2 SNEGSKA (reference sequence). The CDR3 nucleotides read TGCAGTGCTGTACAGGGGTCCTATGGCTACACCTTC. Its translation: CSAVQGSYGYTF.

This clonotype occurred a few times. Its ends do not fully match the called genes, so a read error is possible. The rearrangement links TRBV29-1 to TRBJ2-5; 7 nucleotides line up with TRBD1. This CDR3 has 15 amino acids. CDR1 and CDR2 from the germline V gene are SQVTM and ANQGSEA. CDR3 region: CSVEAPGQELQTQYF. CDR3 sequence (DNA): TGCAGCGTCGAAGCTCCCGGACAGGAGTTGCAGACCCAGTACTTC.

This clonotype was seen a few times. The V call is TRBV5-1, the J call TRBJ2-3; D gene unclear. Between the trimmed V and J ends, which lost 0 bases and 4 bases, there was a span of 12 bases. CDR1 and CDR2 (germline): SGHRS, YFSETQ. The CDR3 is 15 amino acids. CDR3: CASSLEGIGSDTQYF. CDR3 in DNA: TGCGCCAGCAGCTTGGAGGGCATTGGCTCAGATACGCAGTATTTT.

This clonotype was counted only a few times. V gene TRBV12-3 or TRBV12-4 combines with J gene TRBJ2-2; 11 bases line up with TRBD1. CDR3 length: 13 amino acids. J was trimmed by 10 bases and V by 6 bases; bases with no gene match: 4. This CDR3 is CASRGQGGPELFF. For the CDR3, the DNA is TGTGCCAGCAGGGGACAGGGGGGACCGGAGCTGTTTTTT.

This clonotype was seen a few times. The chain couples TRBV6-1 to TRBJ1-6; D is perhaps TRBD1 (6 bases). Between the trimmed V and J ends, which lost 6 bases and 7 bases, there was a span of 19 bases. CDR1 and CDR2 from the germline V gene are MNHNS and SASEGT. CDR3 length equals 16 residues. The CDR3 nucleotides are TGTGCCAGCAGCCCCGTCTTTACCGGGGGCAATTCACCCCTCCACTTT. This gives the protein CASSPVFTGGNSPLHF.

The rearrangement uses TRBV5-1 and TRBJ2-7; 8 bases map to TRBD1. The V gene's germline CDR1 is SGHRS and CDR2 YFSETQ. CDR3 size: 14 residues. J was trimmed by 5 bases and V by 3 bases; bases with no gene match: 7. CDR3 sequence: CASSSQGVRDEQYF. For the CDR3, the DNA is TGCGCCAGCAGCTCACAGGGGGTTAGGGACGAGCAGTACTTC.

This chain uses TRBV20-1 with TRBJ2-7; D is ambiguous. The length of the CDR3 is 12 residues. From germline, CDR1 is DFQATT and CDR2 SNEGSKA (reference sequence). Trimming took off 0 bases at V and 9 bases at J, with 12 bases between the two ends. The CDR3 loop reads CSARDRLLVQYF. The CDR3 DNA reads as TGCAGTGCTAGAGATCGCCTCCTCGTGCAGTACTTC.

This clonotype was counted many times. V is TRBV6-5 and J is TRBJ1-1; D remains unclear. The germline V gene has CDR1 MNHEY and CDR2 SVGAGI. CDR3 length equals 11 residues. V was shortened by 5 bases and J by 1 base, with 2 bases between the two germline ends. This CDR3 reads CASSANTEAFF. As DNA, the CDR3 is TGTGCCAGCAGTGCGAACACTGAAGCTTTCTTT.

V usage is TRBV2 and J usage is TRBJ2-1; D might be TRBD1 (6 bases). The CDR3 has 17 residues. The V end was cut by 5 bases, the J end by 1 base, with 18 bases between. Germline loops: CDR1 SNHLY, CDR2 FYNNEI. The CDR3 region is CASSHRIGGGSYNEQFF. CDR3 nucleotide sequence: TGTGCCAGCAGTCATCGAATTGGGGGCGGTTCCTACAATGAGCAGTTCTTC.

This clonotype was recorded a few times. This chain uses TRBV28 with TRBJ2-3; D is uncertain. The CDR3 is made up of 13 amino acids. Per the germline V gene, CDR1 is MDHEN and CDR2 is SYDVKM. V was shortened by 6 bases and J by 1 base, with 8 bases between the two germline ends. The CDR3 DNA sequence: TGTGCCAGCAGCCCTATCGGCACAGATACGCAGTATTTT. Its protein product is CASSPIGTDTQYF. Variable domain in full (rest from reference TRBV28 and TRBJ2-3): DVKVTQSSRYLVKRTGEKVFLECVQDMDHENMFWYRQDPGLGLRLIYFSYDVKMKEKGDIPEGYSVSREKKERFSLILESASTNQTSMYLCASSPIGTDTQYFGPGTRLTVL.

The chain couples TRBV27 to TRBJ2-7; the match to TRBD2 covers 11 bases. From germline, CDR1 is MNHEY and CDR2 SMNVEV (reference sequence). There are 13 residues in the CDR3. V lost 9 bases, J lost 5 bases, and 6 bases stayed unmatched. The chain's CDR3 is CASSGGEFNEQYF. The CDR3 bases are TGTGCCAGTAGCGGGGGGGAGTTTAACGAGCAGTACTTC.

The chain links TRBV5-1 to TRBJ1-5, with D unclear. The CDR3 spans 13 residues. Germline V gives CDR1 SGHRS, CDR2 YFSETQ. V shed 4 bases and J shed 6 bases, with 11 bases lying between them. DNA for the CDR3: TGCGCCAGCAGCCCCGAAGGGAGTCAGCCCCAGCATTTT. It encodes CASSPEGSQPQHF.

This clonotype has at least ten counts. The genes are TRBV20-1 and TRBJ2-1; weak D call: TRBD2 (5 bases). The CDR3 consists of 13 residues. The germline V gene encodes CDR1 DFQATT and CDR2 SNEGSKA (reference sequence). V was clipped by 5 bases and J by 3 bases, with 11 bases between them. The CDR3 bases are TGCAGTGCTCTTCCGGGAATCTACAATGAGCAGTTCTTC. Amino acids: CSALPGIYNEQFF.

Ten or more counts support this clonotype. The genes are TRBV10-3 and TRBJ1-1, with a weak D call TRBD1 (5 bases). Germline V gives CDR1 ENHRY, CDR2 SYGVKD. V lost 8 bases, J lost 4 bases, and 14 bases lay in between. The CDR3 is 13 amino acids. The CDR3 reads CAIGVGGGTEAFF. The CDR3 DNA follows: TGTGCCATCGGAGTGGGGGGGGGCACTGAAGCTTTCTTT.